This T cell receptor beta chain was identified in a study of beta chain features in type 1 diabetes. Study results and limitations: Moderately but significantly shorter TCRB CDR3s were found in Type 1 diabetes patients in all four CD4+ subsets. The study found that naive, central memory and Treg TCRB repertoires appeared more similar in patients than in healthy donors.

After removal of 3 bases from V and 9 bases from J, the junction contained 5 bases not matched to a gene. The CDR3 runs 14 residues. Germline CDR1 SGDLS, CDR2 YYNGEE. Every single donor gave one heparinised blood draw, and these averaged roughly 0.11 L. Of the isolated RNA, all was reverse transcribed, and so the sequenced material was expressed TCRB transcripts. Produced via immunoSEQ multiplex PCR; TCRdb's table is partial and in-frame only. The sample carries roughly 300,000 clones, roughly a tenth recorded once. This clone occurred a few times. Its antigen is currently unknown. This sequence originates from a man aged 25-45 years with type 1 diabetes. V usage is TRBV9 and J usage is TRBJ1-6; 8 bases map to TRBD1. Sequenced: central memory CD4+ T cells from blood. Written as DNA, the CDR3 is TGTGCCAGCAGCGCACAGGGGGATGGTTCACCCCTCCACTTT. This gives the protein CASSAQGDGSPLHF.